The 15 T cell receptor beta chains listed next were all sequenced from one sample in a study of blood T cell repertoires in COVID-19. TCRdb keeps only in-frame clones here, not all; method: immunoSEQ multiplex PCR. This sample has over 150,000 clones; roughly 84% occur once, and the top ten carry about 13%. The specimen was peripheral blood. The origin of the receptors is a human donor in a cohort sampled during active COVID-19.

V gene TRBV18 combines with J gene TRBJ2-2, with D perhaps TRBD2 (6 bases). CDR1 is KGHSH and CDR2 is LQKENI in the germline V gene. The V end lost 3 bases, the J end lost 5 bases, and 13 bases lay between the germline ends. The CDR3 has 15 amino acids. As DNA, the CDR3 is TGTGCCAGCTCACCCACGACTAGATCGACCGGGGAGCTGTTTTTT. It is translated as CASSPTTRSTGELFF.

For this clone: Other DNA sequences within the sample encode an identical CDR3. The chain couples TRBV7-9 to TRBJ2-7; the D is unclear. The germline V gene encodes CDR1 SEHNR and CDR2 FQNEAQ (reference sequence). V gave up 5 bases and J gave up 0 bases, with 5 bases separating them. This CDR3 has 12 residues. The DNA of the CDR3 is TGTGCCAGCAGCCTCAGCTCCTACGAGCAGTACTTC. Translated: CASSLSSYEQYF.

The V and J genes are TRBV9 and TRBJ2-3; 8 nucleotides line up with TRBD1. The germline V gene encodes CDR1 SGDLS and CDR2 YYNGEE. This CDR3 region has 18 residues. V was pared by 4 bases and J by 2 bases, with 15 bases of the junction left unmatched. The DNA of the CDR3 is TGTGCCAGCAGCTTAGGACAGGGTCCCTCTCCTTACACAGATACGCAGTATTTT. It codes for CASSLGQGPSPYTDTQYF.

CDR3 in DNA: TGCAGTGCTAGTTCTCTCTTTGAGGTTTTGGACACTGAAGCTTTCTTT. This sequence encodes CSASSLFEVLDTEAFF. The rearrangement links TRBV20-1 to TRBJ1-1; the D is unclear. The germline V gene has CDR1 DFQATT and CDR2 SNEGSKA (reference sequence). The CDR3 is 16 amino acids. Trimming took off 3 bases at V and 3 bases at J, with 20 bases between the two ends.

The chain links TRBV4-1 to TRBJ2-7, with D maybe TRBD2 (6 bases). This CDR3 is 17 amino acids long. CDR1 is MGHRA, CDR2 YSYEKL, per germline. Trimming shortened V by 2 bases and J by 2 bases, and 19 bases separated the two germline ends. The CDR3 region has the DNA TGCGCCAGCAGCCAAAGAGGCGGGCTAGCGAGAACCTACGAGCAGTACTTC. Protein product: CASSQRGGLARTYEQYF.

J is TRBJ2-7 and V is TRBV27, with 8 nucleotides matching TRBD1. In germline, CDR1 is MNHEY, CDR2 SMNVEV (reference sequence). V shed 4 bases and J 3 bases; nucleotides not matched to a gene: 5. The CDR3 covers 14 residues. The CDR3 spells CASSSDREHYEQYF. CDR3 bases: TGTGCCAGCAGTTCGGACAGGGAACACTACGAGCAGTACTTC.

The CDR3 reads CASSEVANYGYTF. The CDR3 DNA follows: TGTGCCAGCAGTGAAGTAGCTAACTATGGCTACACCTTC. The genes are TRBV6-1 and TRBJ1-2, with D hard to call. The CDR3 covers 13 residues. The ends were cut back, 1 base at V and 0 bases at J, with 3 bases in the middle. Per germline, CDR1 MNHNS and CDR2 SASEGT.

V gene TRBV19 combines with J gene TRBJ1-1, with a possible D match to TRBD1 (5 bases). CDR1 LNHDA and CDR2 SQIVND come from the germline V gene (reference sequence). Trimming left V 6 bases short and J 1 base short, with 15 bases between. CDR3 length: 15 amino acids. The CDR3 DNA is TGTGCCAGTAGGCGTCGGGACGGGAGGAACACTGAAGCTTTCTTT. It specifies CASRRRDGRNTEAFF.

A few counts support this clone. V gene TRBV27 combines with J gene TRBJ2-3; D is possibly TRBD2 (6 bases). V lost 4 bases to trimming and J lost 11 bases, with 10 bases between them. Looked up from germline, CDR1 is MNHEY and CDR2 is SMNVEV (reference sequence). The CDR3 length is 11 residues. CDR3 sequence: CASSWGTEQYF. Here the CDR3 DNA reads TGTGCCAGCAGTTGGGGGACTGAGCAGTATTTT.

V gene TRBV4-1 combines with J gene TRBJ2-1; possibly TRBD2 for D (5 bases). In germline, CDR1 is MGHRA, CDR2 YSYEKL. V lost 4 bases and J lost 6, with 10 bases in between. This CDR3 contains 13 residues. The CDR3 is CASSPTGFNEQFF. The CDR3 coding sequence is TGCGCCAGCAGCCCCACGGGGTTCAATGAGCAGTTCTTC.

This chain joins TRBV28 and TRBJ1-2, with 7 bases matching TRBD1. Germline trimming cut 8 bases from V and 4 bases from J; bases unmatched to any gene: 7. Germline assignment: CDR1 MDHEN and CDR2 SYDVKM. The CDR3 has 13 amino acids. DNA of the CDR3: TGTGCCAGCGGTTACAGGGGAGGCTATGGCTACACCTTC. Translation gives CASGYRGGYGYTF.

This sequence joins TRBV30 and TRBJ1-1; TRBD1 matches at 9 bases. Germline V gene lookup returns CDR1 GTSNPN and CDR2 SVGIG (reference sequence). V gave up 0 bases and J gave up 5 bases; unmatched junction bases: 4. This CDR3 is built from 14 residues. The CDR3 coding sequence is TGTGCCTGGAGTGTACAGGGGGCCGGGACTGAAGCTTTCTTT. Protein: CAWSVQGAGTEAFF.

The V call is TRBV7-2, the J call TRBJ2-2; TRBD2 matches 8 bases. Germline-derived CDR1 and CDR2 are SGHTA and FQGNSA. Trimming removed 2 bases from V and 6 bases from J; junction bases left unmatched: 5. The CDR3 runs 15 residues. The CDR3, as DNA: TGTGCCAGCAGCTTAAGGCGGGAGGTGTCCGGGGAGCTGTTTTTT. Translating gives CASSLRREVSGELFF.

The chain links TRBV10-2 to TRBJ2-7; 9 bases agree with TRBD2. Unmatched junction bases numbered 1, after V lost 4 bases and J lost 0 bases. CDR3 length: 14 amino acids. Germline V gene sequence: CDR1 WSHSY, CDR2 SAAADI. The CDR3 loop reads CASSASGISYEQYF. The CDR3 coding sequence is TGCGCCAGCAGTGCTAGCGGGATCTCCTACGAGCAGTACTTC.

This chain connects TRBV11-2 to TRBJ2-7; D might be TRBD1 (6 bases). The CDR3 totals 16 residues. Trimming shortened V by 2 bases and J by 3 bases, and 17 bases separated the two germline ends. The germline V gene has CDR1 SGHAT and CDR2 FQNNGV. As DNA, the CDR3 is TGTGCCAGCAGCTTACTTACGGGACACGAATTCTACGAGCAGTACTTC. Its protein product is CASSLLTGHEFYEQYF.